Listed below are T cell receptor beta chains from one sample, sequenced in a study of shared clonotypes between healthy human individuals. Sequencing used immunoSEQ multiplex PCR; TCRdb keeps in-frame clones, though not all of them. The data contain 2,500,000 or so clones, 80% to 95% of them singletons. The sequencing sample was made of naive CD4+ T cells from PBMCs. The source of these receptors is a man between 18 and 29 years old in good health. Some clones in this sample may be carry-over from other donors' samples. The CDR3 runs from the conserved cysteine through the conserved F or W. D genes are given only for firm matches. Clone size is shown for a subset of rows, as once, few, many or a class of expanded clone.

j_call v_call d_call clone_size cdr3_aa cdr3_nt
TRBJ1-3 TRBV7-8 NA NA CASSSNPRVSGNTIYF TGTGCCAGCAGCTCTAACCCCAGGGTATCTGGAAACACCATATATTTT
TRBJ2-3 TRBV7-9 NA NA CASSLEVSGLAWVF TGTGCCAGCAGCTTAGAGGTATCAGGACTTGCCTGGGTTTTT
TRBJ1-2 TRBV28 NA NA CASSSPGSFGYTF TGTGCCAGCAGTTCCCCAGGATCCTTTGGCTACACCTTC
TRBJ2-4 TRBV7-9 NA NA CASSSRYKNIQYF TGTGCCAGCAGCTCTAGATACAAAAACATTCAGTACTTC
TRBJ2-5 TRBV27 TRBD1 NA CASRLTGLWGFQETQYF TGTGCCAGCAGGTTGACAGGGCTGTGGGGCTTTCAAGAGACCCAGTACTTC
TRBJ2-7 TRBV13 TRBD2 NA CASSFGSGRYEQYF TGTGCCAGCAGCTTCGGTAGCGGGAGGTACGAGCAGTACTTC
TRBJ2-1 TRBV11-2 NA NA CASSSVADSYNEQFF TGTGCCAGCAGCTCCGTAGCGGACTCCTACAATGAGCAGTTCTTC
TRBJ2-5 TRBV5-1 TRBD2 NA CASSLSSGVIRETQYF TGCGCCAGCAGCTTGTCTAGCGGGGTGATCCGTGAGACCCAGTACTTC
TRBJ2-7 TRBV18 TRBD2 NA CASLPGTSGRGDEQYF TGTGCCAGCTTACCCGGGACTAGCGGGAGAGGGGACGAGCAGTACTTC
TRBJ2-7 TRBV5-1 NA NA CASSEGYGTSSYEQYF TGCGCCAGCAGCGAGGGTTATGGGACAAGCTCCTACGAGCAGTACTTC
TRBJ1-4 TRBV5-1 TRBD1 NA CASAPGTGGEKLFF TGCGCCAGCGCCCCGGGGACAGGGGGTGAAAAACTGTTTTTT
TRBJ1-5 TRBV28 NA NA CASSFYNPVVVGNQPQHF TGTGCCAGCAGTTTTTACAACCCCGTCGTTGTAGGCAATCAGCCCCAGCATTTT
TRBJ2-5 TRBV2 TRBD1 once CASQRGRGETQYF TGTGCCAGCCAAAGGGGGCGAGGCGAGACCCAGTACTTC
TRBJ2-7 TRBV7-2 TRBD2 NA CASRQSGINEQYF TGTGCCAGCAGGCAGAGCGGGATTAACGAGCAGTACTTC
TRBJ2-3 TRBV5-6 NA once CASSLARESTDTQYF TGTGCCAGCAGCTTGGCGAGAGAAAGCACAGATACGCAGTATTTT
TRBJ1-5 TRBV28 NA NA CASSIYNQPQHF TGTGCCAGCAGTATATACAATCAGCCCCAGCATTTT
TRBJ2-3 TRBV28 TRBD1 NA CASTLTGTEPDTQYF TGTGCCAGCACCTTAACCGGGACAGAGCCAGATACGCAGTATTTT
TRBJ2-5 TRBV5-4 TRBD1 NA CASAGTGTGETQYF TGTGCCAGCGCAGGGACAGGGACGGGAGAGACCCAGTACTTC
TRBJ2-3 TRBV2 NA NA CASSEDGRSTSYF TGTGCCAGCAGTGAAGACGGCCGCTCAACGTCGTATTTT
TRBJ1-3 TRBV4-1 NA NA CASSQGVTAGLGNTIYF TGCGCCAGCAGCCAAGGTGTGACCGCGGGGCTAGGAAACACCATATATTTT
TRBJ1-2 TRBV18 TRBD1 NA CASSPDRGANYGYTF TGTGCCAGCTCACCCGACAGGGGAGCTAACTATGGCTACACCTTC
TRBJ2-3 TRBV5-1 NA NA CASSLGTGSSTDTQYF TGCGCCAGCAGCTTGGGTACAGGGTCTTCCACAGATACGCAGTATTTT